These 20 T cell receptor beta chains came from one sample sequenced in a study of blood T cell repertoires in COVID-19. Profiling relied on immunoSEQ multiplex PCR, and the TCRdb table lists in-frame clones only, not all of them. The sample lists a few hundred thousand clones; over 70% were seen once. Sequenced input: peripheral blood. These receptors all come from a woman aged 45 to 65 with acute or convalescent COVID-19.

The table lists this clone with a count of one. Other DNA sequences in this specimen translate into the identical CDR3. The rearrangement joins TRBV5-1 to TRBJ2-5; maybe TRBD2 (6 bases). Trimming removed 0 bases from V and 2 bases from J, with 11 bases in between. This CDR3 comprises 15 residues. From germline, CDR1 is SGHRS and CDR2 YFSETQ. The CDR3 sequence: CASSLGDSGQETQYF. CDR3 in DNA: TGCGCCAGCAGCTTGGGTGATAGCGGTCAAGAGACCCAGTACTTC.

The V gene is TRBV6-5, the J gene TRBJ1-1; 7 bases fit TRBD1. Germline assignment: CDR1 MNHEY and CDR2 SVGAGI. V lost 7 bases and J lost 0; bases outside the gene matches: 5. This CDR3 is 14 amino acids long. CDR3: CASTLTGLNTEAFF. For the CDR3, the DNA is TGTGCCAGCACCTTGACAGGGCTGAACACTGAAGCTTTCTTT.

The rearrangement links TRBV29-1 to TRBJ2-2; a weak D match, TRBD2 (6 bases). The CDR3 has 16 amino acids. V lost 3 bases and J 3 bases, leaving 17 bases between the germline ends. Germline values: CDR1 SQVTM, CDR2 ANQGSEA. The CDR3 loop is CSVEGVGGLDTGELFF. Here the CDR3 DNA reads TGCAGCGTTGAGGGGGTCGGGGGATTGGACACCGGGGAGCTGTTTTTT.

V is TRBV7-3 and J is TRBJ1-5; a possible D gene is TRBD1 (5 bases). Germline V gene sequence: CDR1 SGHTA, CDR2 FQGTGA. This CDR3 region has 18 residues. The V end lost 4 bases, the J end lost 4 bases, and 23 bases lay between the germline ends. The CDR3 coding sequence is TGTGCCAGCAGCTCCGGTTTTTTGTCAGGGCAATGTAATCAGCCCCAGCATTTT. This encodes CASSSGFLSGQCNQPQHF.

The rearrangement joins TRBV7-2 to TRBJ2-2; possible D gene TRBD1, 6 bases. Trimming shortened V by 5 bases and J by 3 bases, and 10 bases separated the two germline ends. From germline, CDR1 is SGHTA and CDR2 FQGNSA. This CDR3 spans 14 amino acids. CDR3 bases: TGTGCCAGCAGCATACAGGGTTACACCGGGGAGCTGTTTTTT. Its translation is CASSIQGYTGELFF.

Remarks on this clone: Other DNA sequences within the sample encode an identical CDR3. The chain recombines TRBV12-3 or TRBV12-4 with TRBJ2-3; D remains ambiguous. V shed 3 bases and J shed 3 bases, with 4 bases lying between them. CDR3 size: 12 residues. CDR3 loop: CASSFLTDTQYF. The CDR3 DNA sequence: TGTGCCAGCAGTTTTTTAACAGATACGCAGTATTTT.

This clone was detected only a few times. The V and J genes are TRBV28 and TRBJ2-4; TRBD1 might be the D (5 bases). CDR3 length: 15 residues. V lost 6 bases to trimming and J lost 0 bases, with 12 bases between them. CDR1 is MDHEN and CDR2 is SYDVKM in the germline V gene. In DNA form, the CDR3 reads TGTGCCAGCAGGGGGCCGGCACTAGCCAAAAACATTCAGTACTTC. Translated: CASRGPALAKNIQYF.

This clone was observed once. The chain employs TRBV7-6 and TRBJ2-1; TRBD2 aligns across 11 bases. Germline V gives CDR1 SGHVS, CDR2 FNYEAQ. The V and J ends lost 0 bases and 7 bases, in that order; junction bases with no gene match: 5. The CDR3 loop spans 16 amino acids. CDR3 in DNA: TGTGCCAGCAGCTTAGCTGCTAGCGGGGGGTGGAATGAGCAGTTCTTC. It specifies CASSLAASGGWNEQFF. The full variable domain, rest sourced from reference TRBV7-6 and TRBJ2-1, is GAGVSQSPRYKVTKRGQDVALRCDPISGHVSLYWYRQALGQGPEFLTYFNYEAQQDKSGLPNDRFSAERPEGSISTLTIQRTEQRDSAMYRCASSLAASGGWNEQFFGPGTRLTVL.

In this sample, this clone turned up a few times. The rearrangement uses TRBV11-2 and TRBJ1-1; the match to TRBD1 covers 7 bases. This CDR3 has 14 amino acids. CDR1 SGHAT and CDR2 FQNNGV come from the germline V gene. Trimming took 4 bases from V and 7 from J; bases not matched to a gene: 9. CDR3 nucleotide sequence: TGTGCCAGCAGCTCCTCTAGACAGGGTCTTGAAGCTTTCTTT. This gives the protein CASSSSRQGLEAFF.

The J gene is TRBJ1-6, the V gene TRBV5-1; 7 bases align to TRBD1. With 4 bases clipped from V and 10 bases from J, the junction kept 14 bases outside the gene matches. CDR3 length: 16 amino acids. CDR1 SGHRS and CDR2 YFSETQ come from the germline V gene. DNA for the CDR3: TGCGCCAGCAGCCCGTCCGGCACAGGGGCGAACTCACCCCTCCACTTT. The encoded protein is CASSPSGTGANSPLHF.

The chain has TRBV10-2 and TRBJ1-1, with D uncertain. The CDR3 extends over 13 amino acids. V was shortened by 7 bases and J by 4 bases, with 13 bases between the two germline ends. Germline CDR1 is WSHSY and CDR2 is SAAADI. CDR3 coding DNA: TGCGCCAGCAAAGGAGGGCAAGGCACTGAAGCTTTCTTT. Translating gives CASKGGQGTEAFF.

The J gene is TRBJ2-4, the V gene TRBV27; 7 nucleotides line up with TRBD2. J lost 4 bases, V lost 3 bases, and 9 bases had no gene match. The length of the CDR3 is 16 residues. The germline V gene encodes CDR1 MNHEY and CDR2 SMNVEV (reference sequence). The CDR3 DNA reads TGTGCCAGCAGTTTTGCCCTAGGGGAGGGGAAAAACATTCAGTACTTC. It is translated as CASSFALGEGKNIQYF.

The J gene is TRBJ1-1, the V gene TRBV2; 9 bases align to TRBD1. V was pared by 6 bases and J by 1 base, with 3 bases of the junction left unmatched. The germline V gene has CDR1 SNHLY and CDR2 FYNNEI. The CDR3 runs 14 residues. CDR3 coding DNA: TGTGCCAGCAGATCGGGACAGGGGAACACTGAAGCTTTCTTT. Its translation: CASRSGQGNTEAFF.

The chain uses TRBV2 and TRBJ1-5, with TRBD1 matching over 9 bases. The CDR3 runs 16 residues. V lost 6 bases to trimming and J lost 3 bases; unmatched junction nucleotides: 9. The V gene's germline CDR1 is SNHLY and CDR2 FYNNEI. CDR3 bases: TGTGCCAGCAGACCCCCGGGACAGGGTGTCAATCAGCCCCAGCATTTT. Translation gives CASRPPGQGVNQPQHF.

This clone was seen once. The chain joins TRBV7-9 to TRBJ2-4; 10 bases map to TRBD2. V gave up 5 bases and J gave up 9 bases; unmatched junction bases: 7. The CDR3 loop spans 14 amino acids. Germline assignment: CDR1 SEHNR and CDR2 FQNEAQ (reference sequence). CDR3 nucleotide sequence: TGTGCCAGCAGCGCTAGCGGGAGAGAAGGCATTCAGTACTTC. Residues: CASSASGREGIQYF. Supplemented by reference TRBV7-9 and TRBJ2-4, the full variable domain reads DTGVSQNPRHKITKRGQNVTFRCDPISEHNRLYWYRQTLGQGPEFLTYFQNEAQLEKSRLLSDRFSAERPKGSFSTLEIQRTEQGDSAMYLCASSASGREGIQYFGAGTRLSVL.

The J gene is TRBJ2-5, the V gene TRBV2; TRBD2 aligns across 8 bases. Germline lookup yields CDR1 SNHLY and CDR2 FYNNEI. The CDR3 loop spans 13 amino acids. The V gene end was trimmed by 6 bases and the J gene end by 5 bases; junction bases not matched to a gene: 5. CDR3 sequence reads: CASRISGTETQYF. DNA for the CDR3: TGTGCCAGCAGAATTAGCGGGACGGAGACCCAGTACTTC.

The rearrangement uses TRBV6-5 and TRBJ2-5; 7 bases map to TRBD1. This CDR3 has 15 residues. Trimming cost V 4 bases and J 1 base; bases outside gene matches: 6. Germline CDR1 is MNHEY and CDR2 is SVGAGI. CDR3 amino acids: CASSSDRAFQETQYF. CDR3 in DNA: TGTGCCAGCAGTTCCGACAGGGCCTTCCAAGAGACCCAGTACTTC.

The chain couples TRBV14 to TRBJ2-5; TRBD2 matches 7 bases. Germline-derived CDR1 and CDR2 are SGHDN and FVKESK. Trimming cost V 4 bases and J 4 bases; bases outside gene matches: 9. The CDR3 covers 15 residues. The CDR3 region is CASSLRTGGSETQYF. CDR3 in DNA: TGTGCCAGCAGCCTCAGGACGGGGGGATCAGAGACCCAGTACTTC.

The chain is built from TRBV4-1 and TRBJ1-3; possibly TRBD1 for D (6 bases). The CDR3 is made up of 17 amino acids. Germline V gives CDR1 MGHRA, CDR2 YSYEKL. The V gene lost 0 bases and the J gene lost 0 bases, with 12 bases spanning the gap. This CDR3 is CASSQDGTRGSGNTIYF. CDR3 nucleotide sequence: TGCGCCAGCAGCCAAGATGGCACCAGGGGCTCTGGAAACACCATATATTTT.

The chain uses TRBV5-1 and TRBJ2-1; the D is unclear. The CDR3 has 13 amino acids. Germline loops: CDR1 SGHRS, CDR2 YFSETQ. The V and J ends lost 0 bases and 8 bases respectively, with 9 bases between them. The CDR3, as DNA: TGCGCCAGCAGCTTGGCCTTAGAGGATGAGCAGTTCTTC. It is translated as CASSLALEDEQFF. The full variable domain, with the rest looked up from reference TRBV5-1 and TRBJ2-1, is KAGVTQTPRYLIKTRGQQVTLSCSPISGHRSVSWYQQTPGQGLQFLFEYFSETQRNKGNFPGRFSGRQFSNSRSEMNVSTLELGDSALYLCASSLALEDEQFFGPGTRLTVL.